Below are 3 T cell receptor beta chains sequenced from a single sample in a study of blood T cell repertoires in COVID-19. TCRdb's table, derived via immunoSEQ multiplex PCR, lists solely in-frame clones and lacks some. This sample yields tens of thousands of clones, of which approximately 76% are seen a single time; 16% belongs to the top ten. Specimen: peripheral blood. These receptor sequences come from a man between 65 and 85 years old with active or convalescent COVID-19.

This clone was recorded once. This sequence joins TRBV5-6 and TRBJ2-7, with D tentatively TRBD1 (5 bases). The CDR3 is made up of 12 amino acids. Germline V lookup: CDR1 SGHDT, CDR2 YYEEEE. V lost 4 bases to trimming and J lost 8 bases, with 13 bases between them. CDR3 sequence: CASSVAAGQQYF. DNA for the CDR3: TGTGCCAGCAGCGTTGCGGCAGGGCAGCAGTACTTC.

The gene calls are TRBV28 and TRBJ2-2, with a possible D match to TRBD2 (5 bases). Trimming pared 7 bases from V and 4 bases from J, leaving 13 bases between. Germline V gene lookup returns CDR1 MDHEN and CDR2 SYDVKM. The CDR3 loop spans 14 amino acids. CDR3 loop: CASTPGSPTGELFF. CDR3 coding DNA: TGTGCCAGCACCCCGGGGAGCCCCACCGGGGAGCTGTTTTTT.

For this clone: Other nucleotide sequences in the sample specify the same CDR3. The V and J genes are TRBV20-1 and TRBJ2-7; D ambiguous. Trimming took 6 bases from V and 3 from J, leaving 6 bases between them. The CDR3 loop spans 10 amino acids. Per the germline V gene, CDR1 is DFQATT and CDR2 is SNEGSKA (reference sequence). The CDR3 is CSALDYEQYF. As DNA, the CDR3 is TGCAGTGCGCTAGACTACGAGCAGTACTTC.